This is a list of T cell receptor beta chains from one sample in a study of cytomegalovirus exposure and HLA in healthy donors. Profiling relied on immunoSEQ multiplex PCR, and the TCRdb table lists in-frame clones only, not all of them. The data hold about 200,000 clones, with about four fifths observed a single time. Sequencing input: PBMCs. The source is a male donor in good health and CMV-seropositive. CDR3s include the opening cysteine and the closing phenylalanine or tryptophan. A D gene is named only where the DNA matches it firmly. Some rows have no size entry. The others give once, few or many, or a class for an expanded clone.

length	size	D	V	J	DNA	CDR3
13	-	-	TRBV6-5	TRBJ1-5	TGTGCCAGCGGGAGGGTACCAAATCAGCCCCAGCATTTT	CASGRVPNQPQHF
14	-	TRBD1	TRBV19	TRBJ1-2	TGTGCCAGTAGTCCCCGGGACAGAGTTTATGGCTACACCTTC	CASSPRDRVYGYTF
15	-	-	TRBV4-3	TRBJ1-5	TGCGCCAGCAGCTACGGTGGGGGGAAGAATCAGCCCCAGCATTTT	CASSYGGGKNQPQHF
16	-	TRBD2	TRBV9	TRBJ2-1	TGTGCCAGCAGCGTCCTGGAGCGGGGGGGCTACAATGAGCAGTTCTTC	CASSVLERGGYNEQFF
15	-	-	TRBV9	TRBJ2-2	TGTGCCAGCAGCCCCTTTAACCCGGGCACCGGGGAGCTGTTTTTT	CASSPFNPGTGELFF
15	-	-	TRBV5-5	TRBJ2-7	TGTGCCAGCAGCTTCGGGGGGCTGTTAGCGTACGAGCAGTACTTC	CASSFGGLLAYEQYF
15	-	TRBD1	TRBV6-5	TRBJ1-5	TGTGCCAGCAAGGGACAGGCGTATAGCAATCAGCCCCAGCATTTT	CASKGQAYSNQPQHF
16	-	-	TRBV6-5	TRBJ1-1	TGTGCCAGCAGTTTGAACAGAGTCATCGCGAACACTGAAGCTTTCTTT	CASSLNRVIANTEAFF
14	-	TRBD1	TRBV12-5	TRBJ1-2	TGTGCTAGTGGTCCACGGACAGGGGACTATGGCTACACCTTC	CASGPRTGDYGYTF
12	-	-	TRBV28	TRBJ2-5	TGTGCCAGCGAGGGGGGGATAGAGACCCAGTACTTC	CASEGGIETQYF
16	few	TRBD1	TRBV27	TRBJ2-7	TGTGCCAGCAGTTTGTTGGGACAGGGTAAGACGGACGAGCAGTACTTC	CASSLLGQGKTDEQYF
15	few	-	TRBV6-1	TRBJ2-7	TGTGCCAGCAGGCCAGAGGCTTCCAATGCCTACGAGCAGTACTTC	CASRPEASNAYEQYF
13	-	TRBD1	TRBV5-1	TRBJ2-7	TGCGCCAGCAGGCAGGGGGCCCAATACGAGCAGTACTTC	CASRQGAQYEQYF